Sequencing of this TCR beta chain was carried out in a study of blood T cell repertoires in COVID-19. As for the study in general: Donors in the United States, Italy and Spain gave samples during acute or convalescent COVID-19. T cells, B-cell-depleted T cells, or PBMCs provided the cDNA or gDNA that served as material.

One Seattle source followed patients from active infection through their disease course. Concerning this clone: This sample includes further DNA sequences coding for the same CDR3.

V lost 3 bases to trimming and J lost 7 bases, with 15 bases between them. The CDR3 sequence is 13 residues long. Germline V gene data show CDR1 as GTSNPN and CDR2 as SVGIG (reference sequence). Original processing methods: Reference gene primer amplification in the assay estimated nucleated cell counts. Libraries were prepared by immunoSEQ multiplex PCR; TCRdb keeps only in-frame clonotypes and omits some of them. That table supplies the V and J calls and clone size; D and trimming were determined from the DNA. The table lists about 52,000 clones, about 79% of them singletons. V is TRBV30 and J is TRBJ1-1; D is unresolved. Sequenced sample: peripheral blood. The clonotype was recovered from a man older than 75 with COVID-19, enrolled during active disease. The CDR3 sequence: CAWRASRLGEAFF. The CDR3 DNA reads TGTGCCTGGAGGGCGTCTAGGTTGGGTGAAGCTTTCTTT.